This paragraph covers one T cell receptor beta chain sequence. This sample was included in a study of T cell changes during pregnancy in multiple sclerosis. Measured with immunoSEQ multiplex PCR; TCRdb has only the in-frame clones, and not every one. The sample has 50,000 or so clones, 85% to 95% seen once; the top ten hold less than 0.3%. V was trimmed by 5 bases and J by 0 bases, leaving 11 bases between them. CDR1 is LNHDA, CDR2 SQIVND, per germline (reference sequence). The CDR3 runs 15 residues. The sample here was CD4+ T cells from peripheral blood mononuclear cells, taken in the third trimester of pregnancy. The clonotype originates from a female donor with multiple sclerosis, enrolled in a pregnancy study. The chain recombines TRBV19 with TRBJ2-1; D is uncertain. The CDR3 sequence: CASSLRASSYNEQFF. As DNA, the CDR3 is TGTGCCAGTAGTTTGCGTGCGTCCTCCTACAATGAGCAGTTCTTC.